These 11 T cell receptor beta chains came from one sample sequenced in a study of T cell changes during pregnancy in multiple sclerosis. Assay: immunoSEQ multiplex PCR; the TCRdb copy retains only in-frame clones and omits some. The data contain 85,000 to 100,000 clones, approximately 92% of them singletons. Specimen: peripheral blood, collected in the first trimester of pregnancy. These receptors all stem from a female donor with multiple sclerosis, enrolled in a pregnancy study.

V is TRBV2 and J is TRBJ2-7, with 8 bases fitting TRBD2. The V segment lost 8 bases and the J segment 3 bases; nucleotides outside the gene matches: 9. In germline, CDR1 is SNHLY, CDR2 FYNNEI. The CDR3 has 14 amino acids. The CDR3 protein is CASLPGLADYEQYF. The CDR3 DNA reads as TGTGCCAGCCTCCCAGGACTAGCAGACTACGAGCAGTACTTC.

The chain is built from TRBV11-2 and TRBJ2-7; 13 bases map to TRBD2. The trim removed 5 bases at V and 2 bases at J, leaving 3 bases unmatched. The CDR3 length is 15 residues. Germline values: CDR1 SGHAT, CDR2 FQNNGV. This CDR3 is CASSRGTSGTYEQYF. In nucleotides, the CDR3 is TGTGCCAGCAGCCGCGGGACTAGCGGGACCTACGAGCAGTACTTC. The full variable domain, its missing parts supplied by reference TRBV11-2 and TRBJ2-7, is EAGVAQSPRYKIIEKRQSVAFWCNPISGHATLYWYQQILGQGPKLLIQFQNNGVVDDSQLPKDRFSAERLKGVDSTLKIQPAKLEDSAVYLCASSRGTSGTYEQYFGPGTRLTVT.

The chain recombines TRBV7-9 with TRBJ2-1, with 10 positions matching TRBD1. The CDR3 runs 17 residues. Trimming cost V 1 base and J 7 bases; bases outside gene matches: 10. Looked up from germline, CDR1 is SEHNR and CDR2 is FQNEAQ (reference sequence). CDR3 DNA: TGTGCCAGCAGCTTAGTGGAGGGACAGGGGATGAAGAATGAGCAGTTCTTC. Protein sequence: CASSLVEGQGMKNEQFF.

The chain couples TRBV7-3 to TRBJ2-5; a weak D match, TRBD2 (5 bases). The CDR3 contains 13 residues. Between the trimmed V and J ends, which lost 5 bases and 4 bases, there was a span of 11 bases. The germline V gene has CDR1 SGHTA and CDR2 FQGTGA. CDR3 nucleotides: TGTGCCAGCAGCCGTAGCGTTTCAGAGACCCAGTACTTC. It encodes CASSRSVSETQYF.

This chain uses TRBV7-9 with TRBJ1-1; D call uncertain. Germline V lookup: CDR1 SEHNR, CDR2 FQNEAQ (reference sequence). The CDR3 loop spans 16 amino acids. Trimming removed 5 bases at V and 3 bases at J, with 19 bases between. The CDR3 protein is CASSGEKTVQDTEAFF. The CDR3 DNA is TGTGCCAGCAGCGGCGAAAAAACCGTTCAGGACACTGAAGCTTTCTTT.

CDR3 region: CASRRGVSSYEQYF. The DNA of the CDR3 is TGTGCCAGCAGACGGGGTGTAAGCTCCTACGAGCAGTACTTC. The gene calls are TRBV5-5 and TRBJ2-7; weak D call: TRBD2 (5 bases). This CDR3 contains 14 residues. Trimming took off 5 bases at V and 0 bases at J, with 12 bases between the two ends. Germline lookup yields CDR1 SGHKS and CDR2 YYEKEE (reference sequence).

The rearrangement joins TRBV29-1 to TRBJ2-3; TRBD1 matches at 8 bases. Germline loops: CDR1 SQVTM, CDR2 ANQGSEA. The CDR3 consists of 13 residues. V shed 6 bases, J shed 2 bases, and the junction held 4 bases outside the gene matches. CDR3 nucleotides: TGCAGCGTAGTGACAGGGGTCACAGATACGCAGTATTTT. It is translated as CSVVTGVTDTQYF.

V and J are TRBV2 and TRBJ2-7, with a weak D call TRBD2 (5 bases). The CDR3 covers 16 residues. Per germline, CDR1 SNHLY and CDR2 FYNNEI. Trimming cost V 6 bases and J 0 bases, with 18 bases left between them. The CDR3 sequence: CASRPLRWENSYEQYF. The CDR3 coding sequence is TGTGCCAGCAGACCTCTTCGATGGGAGAACTCCTACGAGCAGTACTTC.

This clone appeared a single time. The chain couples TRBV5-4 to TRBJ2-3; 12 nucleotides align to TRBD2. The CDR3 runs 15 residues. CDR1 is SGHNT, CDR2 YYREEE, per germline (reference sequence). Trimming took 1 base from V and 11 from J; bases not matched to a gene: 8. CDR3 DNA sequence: TGTGCCAGCAGCTTGCGGACTAGCGGGACCGAGAGGCAGTATTTT. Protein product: CASSLRTSGTERQYF.

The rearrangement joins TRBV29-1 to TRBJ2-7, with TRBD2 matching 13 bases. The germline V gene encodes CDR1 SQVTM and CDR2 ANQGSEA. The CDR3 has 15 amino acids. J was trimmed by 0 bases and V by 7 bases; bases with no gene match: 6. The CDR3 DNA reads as TGCAGCGCTGTGGGACTAGCGGGAACCTCCTACGAGCAGTACTTC. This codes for CSAVGLAGTSYEQYF.

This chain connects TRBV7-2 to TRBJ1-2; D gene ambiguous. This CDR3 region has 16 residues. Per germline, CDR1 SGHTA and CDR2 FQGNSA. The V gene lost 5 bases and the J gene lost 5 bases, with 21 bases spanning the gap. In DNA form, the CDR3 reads TGTGCCAGCAGCCGTAGAGCGATCCGGATGGAATATGGCTACACCTTC. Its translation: CASSRRAIRMEYGYTF.